This T cell receptor (beta chain) is from a study of cytomegalovirus exposure and HLA in healthy donors. General study results and limits: A later analysis found most CMV-associated TCR beta chains apparently HLA-restricted. Accounts indicate the classifier identified cytomegalovirus status with strong specificity and sensitivity.

A note on this clone: Antigen unknown.

The primer mix had 60 Vbeta and 13 Jbeta primers. The repertoire was sequenced with immunoSEQ multiplex PCR; TCRdb's copy has only in-frame clones and lacks some. The sample comprises about 97,000 clones, roughly 70% of which are singletons, and around 9.3% rests with the top ten. Losses at the gene ends were 5 bases for V and 9 bases for J; bases not matched to a gene: 14. CDR3 size: 15 residues. Germline CDR1 and CDR2: SEHNR and FQNEAQ (reference sequence). The V call is TRBV7-9, the J call TRBJ1-1; 8 bases match TRBD1. The receptor comes from a man aged 50 or older in good health and CMV-seronegative. What was sequenced was PBMCs. DNA of the CDR3: TGTGCCAGCAGCCAGGGGGTTGGCGGACAGGGCCAAGCTTTCTTT. Residues: CASSQGVGGQGQAFF.